This passage covers 19 T cell receptor beta chains from one sample sequenced in a study of CD8 T cells in ankylosing spondylitis. One entry per CDR3 protein, called by TCRdb with MiXCR from the 5' RACE reads. Found here are 120,000 to 150,000 distinct CDR3 sequences, roughly 8% of them singletons; the top ten hold more than 7%. Input material: synovial fluid, either unsorted or a sorted T cell fraction (not recorded which). Receptors originate from a male donor with ankylosing spondylitis.

This clonotype was counted between two and nine times. The chain recombines TRBV9 with TRBJ2-7; D ambiguous. The V end was cut by 0 bases, the J end by 0 bases, with 7 bases between. Germline lookup yields CDR1 SGDLS and CDR2 YYNGEE. CDR3 length: 14 residues. CDR3 amino acids: CASSVGPSSYEQYF. As DNA, the CDR3 is TGTGCCAGCAGCGTAGGGCCGAGCTCCTACGAGCAGTACTTC.

This clonotype was found a few times. The rearrangement joins TRBV20-1 to TRBJ2-7; 14 positions agree with TRBD2. Germline trimming cut 6 bases from V and 10 bases from J; bases unmatched to any gene: 8. This CDR3 has 13 amino acids. Germline V gene sequence: CDR1 DFQATT, CDR2 SNEGSKA (reference sequence). This chain's CDR3 is CSATGLAGVVQYF. The CDR3 DNA follows: TGCAGTGCCACGGGACTAGCGGGAGTGGTCCAGTACTTC.

The chain combines TRBV7-9 with TRBJ1-5; 7 bases match TRBD1. CDR1 SEHNR and CDR2 FQNEAQ come from the germline V gene (reference sequence). The CDR3 loop spans 16 amino acids. V was clipped by 5 bases and J by 4 bases; unmatched bases: 11. CDR3 protein: CASSSLRDRENQPQHF. CDR3 nucleotides: TGTGCCAGCAGCAGCCTTCGCGACAGGGAGAATCAGCCCCAGCATTTT. The full variable domain, completed using reference TRBV7-9 and TRBJ1-5, is DTGVSQNPRHKITKRGQNVTFRCDPISEHNRLYWYRQTLGQGPEFLTYFQNEAQLEKSRLLSDRFSAERPKGSFSTLEIQRTEQGDSAMYLCASSSLRDRENQPQHFGDGTRLSIL.

The rearrangement links TRBV5-1 to TRBJ1-1; 8 bases line up with TRBD1. After removal of 4 bases from V and 1 base from J, the junction contained 3 bases not matched to a gene. Germline V CDR1 and CDR2: SGHRS, YFSETQ. The CDR3 runs to 14 residues. The CDR3 sequence is CASSAGQANTEAFF. In nucleotides, the CDR3 is TGCGCCAGCAGCGCGGGACAGGCGAACACTGAAGCTTTCTTT.

The V call is TRBV20-1, the J call TRBJ1-1; D unresolved. Trimming stripped 0 bases from V and 4 bases from J, with 3 bases between. The CDR3 is made up of 11 amino acids. Germline V gene lookup returns CDR1 DFQATT and CDR2 SNEGSKA (reference sequence). The CDR3 DNA follows: TGCAGTGCTAGAGACCTCACTGAAGCTTTCTTT. Residues: CSARDLTEAFF.

Of note for this clonotype: This may come from a read error, since a much larger clone is one base off. V usage is TRBV7-9 and J usage is TRBJ2-5; possible D gene TRBD2, 6 bases. Germline lookup yields CDR1 SEHNR and CDR2 FQNEAQ (reference sequence). The V end was cut by 5 bases, the J end by 3 bases, with 16 bases between. The length of the CDR3 is 15 residues. The CDR3 DNA follows: TGTGCCAGCAGCCCACCGACTAGATTCAAAGAGACCCAGTACTTC. As protein: CASSPPTRFKETQYF.

The gene calls are TRBV7-9 and TRBJ1-2; possible D gene TRBD1, 6 bases. V lost 4 bases, J lost 10 bases, and 10 bases lay in between. CDR1 SEHNR and CDR2 FQNEAQ come from the germline V gene (reference sequence). This CDR3 has 11 amino acids. Here the CDR3 reads CASSSSGVYTF. The CDR3 nucleotides are TGTGCCAGCAGCTCCTCAGGGGTCTACACCTTC. The full variable domain, its missing parts supplied by reference TRBV7-9 and TRBJ1-2, is DTGVSQNPRHKITKRGQNVTFRCDPISEHNRLYWYRQTLGQGPEFLTYFQNEAQLEKSRLLSDRFSAERPKGSFSTLEIQRTEQGDSAMYLCASSSSGVYTFGSGTRLTVV.

The V gene is TRBV20-1, the J gene TRBJ1-1, with unresolved D. The V gene lost 3 bases and the J gene lost 1 base, with 9 bases spanning the gap. This CDR3 contains 13 residues. Germline CDR1 reads DFQATT; CDR2 reads SNEGSKA (reference sequence). The CDR3 reads CSARLPRNTEAFF. CDR3 nucleotide sequence: TGCAGTGCTAGGTTACCCAGGAACACTGAAGCTTTCTTT.

The sample holds many counts of this clonotype. This chain uses TRBV10-3 with TRBJ1-1; D unresolved. CDR3 length: 16 residues. Looked up from germline, CDR1 is ENHRY and CDR2 is SYGVKD. V gave up 3 bases and J gave up 2 bases, with 16 bases separating them. As DNA, the CDR3 is TGTGCCATCAGTGAAGACCGCCGAGCATTCAACACTGAAGCTTTCTTT. As protein: CAISEDRRAFNTEAFF.

This clonotype was seen at least ten times. The genes are TRBV6-5 and TRBJ2-7, with D perhaps TRBD1 (5 bases). The ends were cut back, 4 bases at V and 2 bases at J, with 12 bases in the middle. The germline V gene has CDR1 MNHEY and CDR2 SVGAGI. The CDR3 has 14 residues. The DNA of the CDR3 is TGTGCCAGCAGTTCAGGGCTCAGGGCCTACGAGCAGTACTTC. This translates into CASSSGLRAYEQYF.

This chain uses TRBV6-2 or TRBV6-3 with TRBJ2-7, with 8 bases fitting TRBD1. The CDR3 is 16 residues long. Germline CDR1 and CDR2: MNHEY and SVGEGT. Unmatched junction bases numbered 9, after V lost 5 bases and J lost 0 bases. The CDR3 loop reads CASSLAGTGVSYEQYF. CDR3 in DNA: TGTGCCAGCAGTCTCGCCGGGACAGGAGTCTCCTACGAGCAGTACTTC.

The chain couples TRBV20-1 to TRBJ1-4, with D maybe TRBD1 (6 bases). Germline V lookup: CDR1 DFQATT, CDR2 SNEGSKA (reference sequence). Trimming removed 3 bases at V and 0 bases at J, with 14 bases between. CDR3 length: 16 amino acids. The CDR3 sequence is CSASYDPGATNEKLFF. The CDR3 nucleotides are TGCAGTGCTAGCTACGACCCAGGGGCAACTAATGAAAAACTGTTTTTT.

This clonotype was observed many times. This chain uses TRBV7-2 with TRBJ2-2, with 8 bases fitting TRBD1. Germline V gene lookup returns CDR1 SGHTA and CDR2 FQGNSA. V was pared by 3 bases and J by 0 bases, with 3 bases of the junction left unmatched. The CDR3 runs to 16 residues. In DNA, the CDR3 is TGTGCCAGCAGCTTTCAGGGACAGGCGAACACCGGGGAGCTGTTTTTT. It yields the protein CASSFQGQANTGELFF.

This clonotype was recorded at least ten times. This chain joins TRBV28 and TRBJ2-5; TRBD2 aligns across 7 bases. The CDR3 consists of 12 residues. Trimming cost V 7 bases and J 1 base; bases outside gene matches: 0. Per the germline V gene, CDR1 is MDHEN and CDR2 is SYDVKM. CDR3: CASTGGQETQYF. The DNA for the CDR3 is TGTGCCAGCACGGGGGGCCAAGAGACCCAGTACTTC.

This clonotype showed up just a few times. The chain combines TRBV6-2 or TRBV6-3 with TRBJ2-7; the D gene is possibly TRBD1 (5 bases). V lost 3 bases, J lost 0 bases, and 9 bases lay in between. Germline assignment: CDR1 MNHEY and CDR2 SVGEGT. The CDR3 length is 14 residues. CDR3 amino acids: CASSYGHSSYEQYF. Here the CDR3 DNA reads TGTGCCAGCAGTTATGGACACAGCTCCTACGAGCAGTACTTC.

This clonotype was recorded at least ten times. The chain employs TRBV20-1 and TRBJ2-6; D gene unclear. The CDR3 contains 14 residues. Germline CDR1 reads DFQATT; CDR2 reads SNEGSKA (reference sequence). V gave up 3 bases and J gave up 0 bases, with 6 bases separating them. DNA of the CDR3: TGCAGTGCTAGCACCTACTCTGGGGCCAACGTCCTGACTTTC. It yields the protein CSASTYSGANVLTF.

At least ten counts were recorded for this clonotype. The rearrangement joins TRBV9 to TRBJ2-2, with 8 bases matching TRBD1. This CDR3 comprises 16 residues. V lost 0 bases and J lost 9; bases outside the gene matches: 10. The germline CDR1 and CDR2 sequences are SGDLS and YYNGEE. The CDR3 loop reads CASSVGEGTGGRELFF. For the CDR3, the DNA is TGTGCCAGCAGCGTAGGAGAAGGGACAGGTGGCAGGGAGCTGTTTTTT.

This clonotype was seen repeatedly, ten times or more. The CDR3 loop is CSARDMAWGNTEAFF. DNA for the CDR3: TGCAGTGCTCGGGACATGGCTTGGGGGAACACTGAAGCTTTCTTT. V and J are TRBV20-1 and TRBJ1-1, with a possible D match to TRBD1 (6 bases). Germline lookup yields CDR1 DFQATT and CDR2 SNEGSKA (reference sequence). Trimming removed 5 bases from V and 1 base from J, with 17 bases in between. This CDR3 spans 15 amino acids.

In this sample, this clonotype turned up many times. This rearrangement joins TRBV18 to TRBJ1-1; the D is unclear. V was pared by 4 bases and J by 3 bases, with 12 bases between. This CDR3 comprises 14 residues. Germline assignment: CDR1 KGHSH and CDR2 LQKENI. As DNA, the CDR3 is TGTGCCAGCTCACGGGGTCTGGAATACACTGAAGCTTTCTTT. It encodes CASSRGLEYTEAFF.